This T cell receptor beta chain stems from a study of OX40 agonist ivuxolimab in advanced cancers. Overall study: Ivuxolimab, an agonist antibody against OX40 (CD134), was given to patients. Cohort: about 80% men, mean age roughly 60, aged about 20 to 90. Study findings and constraints: Normalized T-cell clonal expansion was also low in a subset of nonresponders.

A remark on this clone: The antigen is undetermined.

The CDR3 length is 15 residues. V lost 4 bases to trimming and J lost 10 bases; unmatched junction nucleotides: 10. CDR1 and CDR2 from the germline V gene are MNHEY and SVGAGI. The data were produced by immunoSEQ multiplex PCR, yet TCRdb's version contains in-frame clones alone and is incomplete. The sample has just under 60,000 clones; about 91% are singletons. This sample comprised CD4+ or CD8+ T cells sorted from blood, obtained in a trial of the OX40 agonist ivuxolimab. The chain couples TRBV6-5 to TRBJ1-4; TRBD1 agrees at 9 bases. The TCR was taken from an adult with an advanced solid tumor such as melanoma, head and neck, liver or kidney cancer. The CDR3 spells CASSSPRTGVRKLFF. Written as DNA, the CDR3 is TGTGCCAGCAGTTCGCCCCGGACAGGGGTTCGAAAACTGTTTTTT.